The present TCR beta chain was sequenced within a study of blood T cell repertoires in COVID-19. At the level of the study: From the United States, Italy and Spain came samples of acute and convalescent COVID-19. Sample material is recorded as cDNA or gDNA derived from T cells, B-cell-depleted T cells, or PBMCs.

V gave up 2 bases and J gave up 4 bases, with 11 bases separating them. CDR3 length: 14 amino acids. Germline V lookup: CDR1 SNHLY, CDR2 FYNNEI. In the authors' methods: Amplification of reference gene primers was used by the study to estimate nucleated cell counts. Clones were read by immunoSEQ multiplex PCR, and TCRdb kept only the in-frame ones, dropping some. That table supplies the V and J calls and clone size; D and trimming were determined from the DNA. The sample consists of roughly 190,000 clones, approximately 90% of them appearing once. The sequenced material came from peripheral blood. The sequence was collected from a man younger than 45 with acute or convalescent COVID-19. The chain combines TRBV2 with TRBJ1-1; tentative D call: TRBD1 (5 bases). The CDR3 reads CASSELEQVTEAFF. The CDR3 DNA reads as TGTGCCAGCAGTGAATTGGAACAGGTCACTGAAGCTTTCTTT.